Presented here are 6 T cell receptor beta chains from one specimen sequenced in a study of blood T cells in healthy people across ages. PCR was performed a second time for about 7 to 11 cycles using a sample-barcoded 5' primer and a J-beta primer mix. One entry per CDR3 protein, called by TCRdb with MiXCR from the 5' RACE reads. The profile shows roughly 1.6 million distinct CDR3 sequences, 30% to 40% of them singletons. Source material: blood. The source is a young woman in good health.

This chain links TRBV20-1 with TRBJ2-5; D ambiguous. Trimming took off 6 bases at V and 4 bases at J, with 9 bases between the two ends. The CDR3 spans 11 residues. Germline values: CDR1 DFQATT, CDR2 SNEGSKA (reference sequence). This chain's CDR3 is CSAEVAETQYF. CDR3 nucleotide sequence: TGCAGTGCAGAAGTCGCAGAGACCCAGTACTTC.

The chain employs TRBV2 and TRBJ2-1; D uncertain. This CDR3 is built from 10 residues. V lost 5 bases to trimming and J lost 9 bases, with 5 bases between them. Germline-derived CDR1 and CDR2 are SNHLY and FYNNEI. The CDR3: CASSQSEQFF. Here the CDR3 DNA reads TGTGCCAGCAGTCAGAGTGAGCAGTTCTTC. The full variable domain, rest sourced from reference TRBV2 and TRBJ2-1, is EPEVTQTPSHQVTQMGQEVILRCVPISNHLYFYWYRQILGQKVEFLVSFYNNEISEKSEIFDDQFSVERPDGSNFTLKIRSTKLEDSAMYFCASSQSEQFFGPGTRLTVL.

V is TRBV30 and J is TRBJ2-2, with 8 bases lining up with TRBD1. J gave up 7 bases and V 1 base, and 2 bases lay outside the gene matches. Germline CDR1 GTSNPN, CDR2 SVGIG (reference sequence). The CDR3 totals 13 residues. CDR3 residues: CAWSGQGNGELFF. The DNA of the CDR3 is TGTGCCTGGAGTGGACAGGGGAACGGGGAGCTGTTTTTT.

The chain combines TRBV28 with TRBJ1-2; no clear D gene. The V end was cut by 4 bases, the J end by 4 bases, with 13 bases between. Germline CDR1 MDHEN, CDR2 SYDVKM. This CDR3 spans 14 amino acids. CDR3 region: CASSSRAQAYGYTF. Here the CDR3 DNA reads TGTGCCAGCAGTTCCCGGGCGCAGGCCTATGGCTACACCTTC.

The chain combines TRBV5-1 with TRBJ2-7; D tentatively reads TRBD1 or TRBD2 (5 bases each). This CDR3 comprises 15 residues. The germline V gene has CDR1 SGHRS and CDR2 YFSETQ. With 1 base removed from V and 3 bases from J, the gap between germline ends came to 14 bases. CDR3 sequence: CASSLLSGPNYEQYF. The CDR3 nucleotides read TGCGCCAGCAGCTTGCTTTCGGGACCGAACTACGAGCAGTACTTC. The full variable domain, in which reference TRBV5-1 and TRBJ2-7 provide the parts outside the CDR3, is KAGVTQTPRYLIKTRGQQVTLSCSPISGHRSVSWYQQTPGQGLQFLFEYFSETQRNKGNFPGRFSGRQFSNSRSEMNVSTLELGDSALYLCASSLLSGPNYEQYFGPGTRLTVT.

This clonotype occurred a few times. The V call is TRBV7-2, the J call TRBJ2-1, with D possibly called TRBD1 or TRBD2 (5 bases each). Per germline, CDR1 SGHTA and CDR2 FQGNSA. This CDR3 region has 15 residues. V dropped 5 bases and J dropped 2 bases, with 13 bases sitting between them. The DNA for the CDR3 is TGTGCCAGCAGCCTTACCAGGGACCCCTACAATGAGCAGTTCTTC. Translated: CASSLTRDPYNEQFF.